This TCR beta chain was obtained from a study of CD8 T cells in ankylosing spondylitis. TCRdb reanalysed the 5' RACE reads using MiXCR and keeps one entry per CDR3 protein. The sample carries more than 150,000 distinct CDR3 sequences, around a tenth recorded once. This clonotype was seen a handful of times. This sequence originates from a male donor with ankylosing spondylitis or in good health (not recorded which). The sample taken for sequencing was blood, either unsorted or a sorted T cell fraction (not recorded which).

In DNA form, the CDR3 reads TGTGCCAGTTCCTCGGGACTTCTCAACGGGGAGCTGTTTTTT. It encodes CASSSGLLNGELFF. The J gene is TRBJ2-2, the V gene TRBV6-1; D is perhaps TRBD2 (6 bases). This CDR3 contains 14 residues. Per the germline V gene, CDR1 is MNHNS and CDR2 is SASEGT. Trimming shortened V by 9 bases and J by 7 bases, and 18 bases separated the two germline ends.